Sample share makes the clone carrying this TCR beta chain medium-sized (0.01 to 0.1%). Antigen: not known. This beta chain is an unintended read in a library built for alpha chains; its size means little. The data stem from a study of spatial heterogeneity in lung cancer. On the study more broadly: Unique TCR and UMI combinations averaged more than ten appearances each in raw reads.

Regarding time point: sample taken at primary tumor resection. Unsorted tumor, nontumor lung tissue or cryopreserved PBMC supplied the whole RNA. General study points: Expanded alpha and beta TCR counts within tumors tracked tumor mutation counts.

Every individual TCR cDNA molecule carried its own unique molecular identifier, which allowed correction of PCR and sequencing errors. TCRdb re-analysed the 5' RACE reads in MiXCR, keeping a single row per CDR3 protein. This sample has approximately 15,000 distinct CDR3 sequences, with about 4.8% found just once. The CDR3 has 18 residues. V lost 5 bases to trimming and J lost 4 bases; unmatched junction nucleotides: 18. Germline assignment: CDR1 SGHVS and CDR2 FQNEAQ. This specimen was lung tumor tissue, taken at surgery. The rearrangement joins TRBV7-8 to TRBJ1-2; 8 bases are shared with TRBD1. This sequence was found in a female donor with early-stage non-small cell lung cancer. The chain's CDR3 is CASSPIRTGRGPSYGYTF. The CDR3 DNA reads TGTGCCAGCAGCCCCATACGGACAGGGAGAGGGCCCTCCTATGGCTACACCTTC.